The 22 T cell receptor beta chains listed next were all sequenced from one sample in a study of blood T cells in healthy people across ages. The authors ran a second PCR of 7 to 11 cycles using a sample-barcoded 5' primer and a J-beta primer mix. TCRdb re-called the 5' RACE reads through MiXCR, storing one row per CDR3 protein. The table lists 1.5 million or so distinct CDR3 sequences, approximately 43% of them singletons. Specimen: blood. These receptors all come from a woman under 30 in good health.

V and J are TRBV6-5 and TRBJ2-1; 8 positions match TRBD2. The J segment lost 0 bases and the V segment lost 8 bases, leaving 3 bases of the junction unmatched. The CDR3 extends over 14 amino acids. CDR1 is MNHEY and CDR2 is SVGAGI in the germline V gene. The CDR3 region is CASATSDSYNEQFF. The CDR3 DNA follows: TGTGCCAGCGCGACTAGCGACTCCTACAATGAGCAGTTCTTC.

This chain connects TRBV20-1 to TRBJ1-2; 10 positions agree with TRBD1. The CDR3 spans 14 residues. The germline V gene has CDR1 DFQATT and CDR2 SNEGSKA (reference sequence). After removal of 6 bases from V and 7 bases from J, the junction contained 11 bases not matched to a gene. The CDR3: CSALRGQGSLGYTF. CDR3 nucleotide sequence: TGCAGTGCCTTAAGGGGACAGGGGTCTCTTGGCTACACCTTC.

This clonotype was seen only a few times. The chain couples TRBV29-1 to TRBJ1-2; maybe TRBD1 (5 bases). Trimming took off 6 bases at V and 5 bases at J, with 16 bases between the two ends. Germline-derived CDR1 and CDR2 are SQVTM and ANQGSEA. The CDR3 runs 13 residues. The CDR3: CSVPDRGGYGYTF. The CDR3 coding sequence is TGCAGCGTCCCCGACAGAGGAGGGTATGGCTACACCTTC.

The genes are TRBV7-2 and TRBJ2-7; 7 bases are a match to TRBD2. The CDR3 covers 14 residues. In germline, CDR1 is SGHTA, CDR2 FQGNSA. V lost 6 bases to trimming and J lost 4 bases; unmatched junction nucleotides: 9. CDR3 coding DNA: TGTGCCAGCAGTCACTCGGGACTACTATACGAGCAGTACTTC. It codes for CASSHSGLLYEQYF.

The genes are TRBV29-1 and TRBJ2-3; TRBD2 matches 15 bases. V lost 7 bases to trimming and J lost 0 bases; unmatched junction nucleotides: 8. Germline CDR1 and CDR2: SQVTM and ANQGSEA. The CDR3 consists of 17 residues. CDR3 amino acids: CSGSGTSGRLSTDTQYF. In nucleotides, the CDR3 is TGCAGCGGGTCCGGGACTAGCGGGAGGCTTAGCACAGATACGCAGTATTTT.

This clonotype was seen a handful of times. The chain recombines TRBV9 with TRBJ1-1, with 7 bases identical to TRBD1. The CDR3 consists of 17 residues. Germline trimming cut 3 bases from V and 1 base from J; bases unmatched to any gene: 12. CDR1 is SGDLS and CDR2 is YYNGEE in the germline V gene. The CDR3 coding sequence is TGTGCCAGCAGCGCGTTTTACCTCGACAGGGCGAACACTGAAGCTTTCTTT. Its protein is CASSAFYLDRANTEAFF.

This clonotype was seen only a few times. The V gene is TRBV13, the J gene TRBJ2-5, with D unresolved. Germline V gene data show CDR1 as PRHDT and CDR2 as FYEKMQ (reference sequence). Trimming cost V 5 bases and J 5 bases, with 9 bases left between them. This CDR3 comprises 12 residues. CDR3 nucleotides: TGTGCCAGCAGCGCCCTTGATGAGACCCAGTACTTC. Protein sequence: CASSALDETQYF.

The chain carries TRBV11-1 and TRBJ1-2, with D perhaps TRBD1 (5 bases). V was trimmed by 4 bases and J by 2 bases, leaving 20 bases between them. Germline V CDR1 and CDR2: SGHAT, FQDESV (reference sequence). The CDR3 is made up of 17 amino acids. In DNA form, the CDR3 reads TGTGCCAGCAGCTCGACACCTGCGGACATCGTCAACTATGGCTACACCTTC. Its protein is CASSSTPADIVNYGYTF.

With regard to this clonotype: The junction departs from germline at one end; a sequencing error may be responsible. The V call is TRBV19, the J call TRBJ2-1; D is ambiguous. CDR1 is LNHDA and CDR2 is SQIVND in the germline V gene (reference sequence). The CDR3 loop spans 13 amino acids. The CDR3 reads CAGSMAQVDEQFF. The CDR3 DNA follows: TGTGCCGGTAGTATGGCGCAGGTCGATGAGCAGTTCTTC.

V is TRBV29-1 and J is TRBJ2-1; the D call may be TRBD1 or TRBD2 (6 bases each). The CDR3 runs 14 residues. Germline values: CDR1 SQVTM, CDR2 ANQGSEA. V was clipped by 4 bases and J by 8 bases, with 18 bases between them. Written as DNA, the CDR3 is TGCAGCGTTGGCCAGAGCGGGCGACAGGATGAGCAGTTCTTC. Its protein is CSVGQSGRQDEQFF.

The J gene is TRBJ2-1, the V gene TRBV4-2; 12 bases match TRBD2. CDR1 and CDR2 (germline): LGHNA, YNFKEQ. The ends lost 0 bases at V and 5 bases at J; junction bases unmatched: 5. This CDR3 comprises 17 residues. The CDR3 DNA sequence: TGTGCCAGCAGCCAAGAACTAGCGGGAGGTAGAAACAATGAGCAGTTCTTC. Amino acid sequence: CASSQELAGGRNNEQFF.

This rearrangement joins TRBV5-6 to TRBJ1-6; D is uncertain. CDR3 length: 16 residues. In germline, CDR1 is SGHDT, CDR2 YYEEEE. V lost 4 bases and J 10 bases, leaving 21 bases between the germline ends. CDR3 coding DNA: TGTGCCAGCAGCCTTGCCCCCCGATATAGTGGATCACCCCTCCACTTT. Residues: CASSLAPRYSGSPLHF.

The chain combines TRBV27 with TRBJ2-5; maybe TRBD1 (5 bases). Matching the DNA end better, TRBJ2-7 makes the J call doubtful. This CDR3 spans 14 amino acids. Germline V gives CDR1 MNHEY, CDR2 SMNVEV (reference sequence). This CDR3 reads CASSYQGAGYEQYF. DNA for the CDR3: TGTGCCAGCAGTTACCAAGGGGCTGGCTACGAGCAGTACTTC.

The CDR3 region has the DNA TGTGCCAGCAGCTTATGGGCTCAGTATAGCACAGATACGCAGTATTTT. Encoded protein: CASSLWAQYSTDTQYF. The chain joins TRBV11-2 to TRBJ2-3, with D uncertain. V lost 2 bases, J lost 0 bases, and 12 bases lay in between. CDR1 is SGHAT and CDR2 is FQNNGV in the germline V gene. The CDR3 totals 16 residues.

The rearrangement joins TRBV7-8 to TRBJ2-3; no clear D. From germline, CDR1 is SGHVS and CDR2 FQNEAQ. CDR3 length equals 15 residues. The V end lost 6 bases, the J end lost 2 bases, and 15 bases lay between the germline ends. The CDR3 region is CASRGTLINTDTQYF. The CDR3 DNA reads as TGTGCCAGCAGGGGAACTTTGATTAACACAGATACGCAGTATTTT.

This clonotype was counted only a few times. V is TRBV20-1 and J is TRBJ2-1; D remains ambiguous. In germline, CDR1 is DFQATT, CDR2 SNEGSKA (reference sequence). V lost 4 bases and J 5 bases, leaving 3 bases between the germline ends. The CDR3 has 10 amino acids. In DNA, the CDR3 is TGCAGTGCTAAAAACAATGAGCAGTTCTTC. Encoded protein: CSAKNNEQFF.

This clonotype was seen only a few times. The chain employs TRBV7-2 and TRBJ2-1; 7 bases map to TRBD1. With V trimmed by 6 bases and J by 8 bases, 7 bases remained unmatched. There are 13 residues in the CDR3. Germline V lookup: CDR1 SGHTA, CDR2 FQGNSA. DNA for the CDR3: TGTGCCAGCAGAGACCGACAGGGATATGAGCAGTTCTTC. This gives the protein CASRDRQGYEQFF.

This clonotype has at least ten counts. The chain couples TRBV7-2 to TRBJ1-2, with D possibly being TRBD1 (5 bases). The CDR3 covers 13 residues. Trimming took off 8 bases at V and 6 bases at J, with 16 bases between the two ends. CDR1 is SGHTA and CDR2 is FQGNSA in the germline V gene. CDR3 amino acids: CASLYWDGNGYTF. The DNA of the CDR3 is TGTGCCAGCCTTTATTGGGACGGGAATGGCTACACCTTC.

The chain has TRBV7-2 and TRBJ2-1, with 8 bases identical to TRBD2. The CDR3 totals 15 residues. With V trimmed by 5 bases and J by 7 bases, 10 bases remained unmatched. Looked up from germline, CDR1 is SGHTA and CDR2 is FQGNSA. Here the CDR3 reads CASSARASGRNEQFF. The CDR3 DNA sequence: TGTGCCAGCAGCGCGCGGGCTAGCGGGCGAAATGAGCAGTTCTTC.

This chain connects TRBV20-1 to TRBJ2-4; no clear D. This CDR3 spans 14 amino acids. CDR1 DFQATT and CDR2 SNEGSKA come from the germline V gene (reference sequence). Trimming pared 0 bases from V and 7 bases from J, leaving 13 bases between. In DNA, the CDR3 is TGCAGTGCTAGAGATTGGGCTGTGGATAACATTCAGTACTTC. Amino acid sequence: CSARDWAVDNIQYF.

The rearrangement uses TRBV20-1 and TRBJ2-7; D call uncertain. V was cut by 5 bases and J by 0 bases, with 8 bases left in between. From germline, CDR1 is DFQATT and CDR2 SNEGSKA (reference sequence). The CDR3 is made up of 12 amino acids. The CDR3, as DNA: TGCAGTGCTCCAGGACCCTCCTACGAGCAGTACTTC. This encodes CSAPGPSYEQYF.

This clonotype was observed a single time. This may be a read error, as it is one base from a much larger clone. No conserved phenylalanine or tryptophan is present at the end of the CDR3, so a read error is the likely explanation. V is TRBV7-8 and J is TRBJ2-7; a possible D gene is TRBD1 (5 bases). CDR1 and CDR2 from the germline V gene are SGHVS and FQNEAQ. This CDR3 is 15 amino acids long. V lost 0 bases to trimming and J lost 0 bases, with 9 bases between them. The CDR3 loop is CASSLAGVSSYEQYL. The CDR3 DNA reads TGTGCCAGCAGCTTAGCAGGGGTTAGCTCCTACGAGCAGTACTTA.